This T cell receptor (beta chain) was sequenced in a study of T cell responses to AZD1222 COVID-19 vaccine. Study-wide results and caveats: Nearly half of the spike-specific TCRs reportedly recognize variant regions that carry no mutations.

This CDR3 is built from 16 residues. CDR1 is MNHEY and CDR2 is SVGEGT in the germline V gene. After removal of 0 bases from V and 5 bases from J, the junction contained 4 bases not matched to a gene. Repertoires were generated with immunoSEQ multiplex PCR, while TCRdb's copy carries only in-frame clones and drops some. The data contain about 160,000 clones, less than 95% of them singletons. Concerning this clone itself: Antigen: not known.

The chain combines TRBV6-2 or TRBV6-3 with TRBJ2-1; 10 nucleotides line up with TRBD2. The sequencing used peripheral blood, collected on day 0 of AZD1222 vaccination. This receptor was identified in an adult in good health. In nucleotides, the CDR3 is TGTGCCAGCAGTTACTCCCGACTAGCGGGCAACAATGAGCAGTTCTTC. This codes for CASSYSRLAGNNEQFF.